This record covers a single T cell receptor beta chain. Primers included in the PCR were 60 Vbeta and 13 Jbeta primers. Profiling relied on immunoSEQ multiplex PCR, and the TCRdb table lists in-frame clones only, not all of them. Seen here are 200,000 to 250,000 clones, 77% observed once, and the top ten hold about 2.5%. The sample belongs to a study of cytomegalovirus exposure and HLA in healthy donors. With V trimmed by 5 bases and J by 2 bases, 9 bases remained unmatched. Germline assignment: CDR1 SSHAT and CDR2 FNYEAQ (reference sequence). The CDR3 has 16 amino acids. V usage is TRBV7-7 and J usage is TRBJ2-5; 9 bases line up with TRBD1. This TCR was sampled from a woman aged 60 to 75 in good health and CMV-seropositive. The source material was PBMCs. The CDR3 spells CASSMGSGTGQETQYF. CDR3 DNA: TGTGCCAGCAGCATGGGATCCGGGACAGGGCAAGAGACCCAGTACTTC.